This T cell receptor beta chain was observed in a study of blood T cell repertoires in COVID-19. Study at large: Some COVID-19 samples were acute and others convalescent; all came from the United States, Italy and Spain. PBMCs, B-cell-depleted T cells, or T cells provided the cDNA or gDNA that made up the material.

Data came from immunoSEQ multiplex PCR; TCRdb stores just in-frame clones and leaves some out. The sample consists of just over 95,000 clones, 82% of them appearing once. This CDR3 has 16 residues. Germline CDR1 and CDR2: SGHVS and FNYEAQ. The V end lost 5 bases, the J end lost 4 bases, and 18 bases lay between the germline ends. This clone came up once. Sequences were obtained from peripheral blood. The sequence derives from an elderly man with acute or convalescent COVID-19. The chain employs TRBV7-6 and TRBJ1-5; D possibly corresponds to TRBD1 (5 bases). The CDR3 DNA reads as TGTGCCAGCAGCCCTATGGGTTTCGGGGGGAATCAGCCCCAGCATTTT. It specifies CASSPMGFGGNQPQHF.